This T cell receptor beta chain came from a study of blood T cell repertoires in COVID-19. Original methodology: Reference gene primer amplification yielded estimated nucleated cell counts. TCRdb's table, derived via immunoSEQ multiplex PCR, lists solely in-frame clones and lacks some. D and trimming were read from the DNA, whereas the V and J calls and clone size are those reported in that table. The sample has over 250,000 clones, about 87% seen once; the top ten hold about 1.6%. Per germline, CDR1 SGHTA and CDR2 FQGNSA. The CDR3 has 15 amino acids. V trimming: 3 bases; J trimming: 7 bases; junction bases outside the gene matches: 8.

The specimen was peripheral blood. V and J are TRBV7-2 and TRBJ2-7; 11 nucleotides align to TRBD1. The sequence was obtained from a woman in her thirties or forties who had recovered from COVID-19. CDR3 in amino acids: CASSFSGTGGREQYF. The CDR3 DNA reads as TGTGCCAGCAGCTTTTCGGGGACAGGGGGTCGGGAGCAGTACTTC.